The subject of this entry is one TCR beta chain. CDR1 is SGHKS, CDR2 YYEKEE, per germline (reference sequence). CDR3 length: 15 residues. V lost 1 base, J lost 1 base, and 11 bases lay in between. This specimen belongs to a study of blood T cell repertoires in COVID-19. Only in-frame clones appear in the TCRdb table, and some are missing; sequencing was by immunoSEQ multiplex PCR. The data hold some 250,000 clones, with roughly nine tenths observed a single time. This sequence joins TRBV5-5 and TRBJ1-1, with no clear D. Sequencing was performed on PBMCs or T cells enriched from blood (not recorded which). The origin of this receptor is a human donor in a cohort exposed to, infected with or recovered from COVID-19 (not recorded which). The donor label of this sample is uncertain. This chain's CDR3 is CASSLSLSRNTEAFF. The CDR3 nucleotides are TGTGCCAGCAGCTTGTCCCTATCGAGGAACACTGAAGCTTTCTTT. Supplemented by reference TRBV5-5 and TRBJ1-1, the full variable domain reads DAGVTQSPTHLIKTRGQQVTLRCSPISGHKSVSWYQQVLGQGPQFIFQYYEKEERGRGNFPDRFSARQFPNYSSELNVNALLLGDSALYLCASSLSLSRNTEAFFGQGTRLTVV.